Presented here are 21 T cell receptor beta chains from one specimen sequenced in a study of cytomegalovirus exposure and HLA in healthy donors. PCR involved 60 Vbeta and 13 Jbeta primers. The data were produced by immunoSEQ multiplex PCR, yet TCRdb's version contains in-frame clones alone and is incomplete. The table lists about 160,000 clones, around 78% of them singletons. The sequencing input was PBMCs. The receptors come from a woman in her thirties or forties in good health and CMV-seronegative.

The V call is TRBV7-9, the J call TRBJ2-7; TRBD1 might be the D (6 bases). The CDR3 consists of 14 residues. Trimming pared 5 bases from V and 3 bases from J, leaving 14 bases between. CDR1 SEHNR and CDR2 FQNEAQ come from the germline V gene (reference sequence). This CDR3 is CASSQAGTHYEQYF. Here the CDR3 DNA reads TGTGCCAGCAGCCAAGCCGGGACACACTACGAGCAGTACTTC.

The chain employs TRBV12-5 and TRBJ1-2; 9 bases are a match to TRBD1. This CDR3 is 16 amino acids long. The J segment lost 4 bases and the V segment lost 1 base, leaving 7 bases of the junction unmatched. Germline loops: CDR1 LGHNT, CDR2 FRNRAP. This CDR3 reads CASGLDYRGQGYGYTF. The DNA for the CDR3 is TGTGCTAGTGGTTTGGATTACAGGGGGCAGGGCTATGGCTACACCTTC. Based on the CDR3 plus reference TRBV12-5 and TRBJ1-2, the full variable domain is DARVTQTPRHKVTEMGQEVTMRCQPILGHNTVFWYRQTMMQGLELLAYFRNRAPLDDSGMPKDRFSAEMPDATLATLKIQPSEPRDSAVYFCASGLDYRGQGYGYTFGSGTRLTVV.

The CDR3 bases are TGTGCCAGCAGTGGCGCAGCGGGGCGTAGGGAGACCCAGTACTTC. This encodes CASSGAAGRRETQYF. The V and J genes are TRBV2 and TRBJ2-5, with 7 positions matching TRBD2. J lost 5 bases, V lost 4 bases, and 10 bases had no gene match. Germline CDR1 is SNHLY and CDR2 is FYNNEI. This CDR3 comprises 15 residues.

The V and J genes are TRBV6-1 and TRBJ2-5, with D possibly TRBD1 on 5 matching bases. TRBJ2-7 matches the DNA end more closely, so the J call is doubtful. This CDR3 is 11 amino acids long. Germline-derived CDR1 and CDR2 are MNHNS and SASEGT. CDR3 in amino acids: CASRQGHEQYF. The CDR3 region has the DNA TGTGCCAGCAGGCAGGGCCACGAGCAGTACTTC.

The V and J genes are TRBV28 and TRBJ2-3; 9 bases map to TRBD2. CDR3 length: 18 residues. V dropped 6 bases and J dropped 4; count of bases not matched to a gene: 17. CDR1 and CDR2 from the germline V gene are MDHEN and SYDVKM. CDR3 coding DNA: TGTGCCAGCAGCCCTTGGAGCGGGGGGCCAGGTTCATCAGATACGCAGTATTTT. Translating it yields CASSPWSGGPGSSDTQYF.

The chain employs TRBV28 and TRBJ2-7; possible D gene TRBD2, 5 bases. The V end was cut by 5 bases, the J end by 4 bases, with 9 bases between. Germline assignment: CDR1 MDHEN and CDR2 SYDVKM. There are 12 residues in the CDR3. CDR3 coding DNA: TGTGCCAGCAGTGTGCCGGGGTACGAGCAGTACTTC. Its protein product is CASSVPGYEQYF.

This clone was picked up a small number of times. This sequence joins TRBV7-2 and TRBJ1-1, with D unclear. Germline CDR1 SGHTA, CDR2 FQGNSA. The CDR3 contains 12 residues. V was pared by 3 bases and J by 4 bases, with 6 bases between. In DNA form, the CDR3 reads TGTGCCAGCAGCTTGACTGGCACTGAAGCTTTCTTT. Residues: CASSLTGTEAFF.

As for this clone: Other DNA sequences in the same sample also yield this CDR3. The chain is built from TRBV27 and TRBJ2-7, with D perhaps TRBD1 (6 bases). The germline CDR1 and CDR2 sequences are MNHEY and SMNVEV (reference sequence). The length of the CDR3 is 15 residues. The germline V and J ends were trimmed by 5 bases and 3 bases, with 17 bases remaining between them. The CDR3 is CASSPPGQGSYEQYF. The DNA of the CDR3 is TGTGCCAGCAGTCCCCCGGGGCAGGGGAGCTACGAGCAGTACTTC.

The J gene is TRBJ2-3, the V gene TRBV27, with 9 bases that match TRBD2. V was clipped by 5 bases and J by 0 bases; unmatched bases: 12. This CDR3 contains 18 residues. The V gene's germline CDR1 is MNHEY and CDR2 SMNVEV (reference sequence). This CDR3 is CASSLAGRQEGSTDTQYF. CDR3 bases: TGTGCCAGCAGTCTAGCGGGACGACAGGAGGGGAGCACAGATACGCAGTATTTT.

This chain uses TRBV5-1 with TRBJ2-7; 8 bases agree with TRBD1. The V gene's germline CDR1 is SGHRS and CDR2 YFSETQ. CDR3 length equals 16 residues. Trimming took 6 bases from V and 1 from J; bases not matched to a gene: 12. The CDR3 DNA follows: TGCGCCAGCAAGGGACAGGCGGAATTACCGTCCTACGAGCAGTACTTC. It specifies CASKGQAELPSYEQYF.

This chain uses TRBV18 with TRBJ2-7; 8 nucleotides match TRBD1. V lost 5 bases, J lost 5 bases, and 8 bases stayed unmatched. CDR3 length: 14 residues. Germline-derived CDR1 and CDR2 are KGHSH and LQKENI. CDR3 in DNA: TGTGCCAGCTCAACGAAGACAGGGGTAGACGAGCAGTACTTC. This encodes CASSTKTGVDEQYF.

The rearrangement uses TRBV5-6 and TRBJ1-3, with 9 positions matching TRBD1. Germline V lookup: CDR1 SGHDT, CDR2 YYEEEE. The CDR3 has 15 residues. V lost 1 base, J lost 8 bases, and 7 bases stayed unmatched. CDR3 nucleotide sequence: TGTGCCAGCAGCTTGTGGGACAGGGTGTTAGACACCATATATTTT. It translates to CASSLWDRVLDTIYF.

This chain links TRBV6-5 with TRBJ2-3, with 10 bases aligning to TRBD1. The CDR3 contains 15 residues. Germline CDR1 MNHEY, CDR2 SVGAGI. The junction had 4 bases not matched to a gene; V was cut back by 0 bases and J by 7 bases. CDR3 coding DNA: TGTGCCAGCAGTTACTCCGGGACAGGGGAATATACGCAGTATTTT. Its translation is CASSYSGTGEYTQYF.

CDR3 protein: CASNVMDSSYEQYF. CDR3 in DNA: TGTGCCAGCAACGTCATGGACAGTTCCTACGAGCAGTACTTC. This chain connects TRBV11-2 to TRBJ2-7; D is possibly TRBD1 (6 bases). V gave up 7 bases and J gave up 1 base, with 14 bases separating them. Germline V gene lookup returns CDR1 SGHAT and CDR2 FQNNGV. The CDR3 loop spans 14 amino acids.

DNA of the CDR3: TGTGCCAGCACCCTAAGGGTCGGGGGGGTCGGGACCCAGTACTTC. As protein: CASTLRVGGVGTQYF. This chain connects TRBV2 to TRBJ2-5; 8 positions match TRBD2. V lost 7 bases and J lost 7; bases outside the gene matches: 14. CDR1 SNHLY and CDR2 FYNNEI come from the germline V gene. The CDR3 contains 15 residues.

The V and J genes are TRBV10-2 and TRBJ2-5; 10 nucleotides line up with TRBD2. Germline V lookup: CDR1 WSHSY, CDR2 SAAADI. V lost 1 base to trimming and J lost 1 base; unmatched junction nucleotides: 3. The CDR3 totals 16 residues. The CDR3 DNA reads as TGCGCCAGCAGTGAGTTTAGCGGGGGGACCCAAGAGACCCAGTACTTC. Amino acids: CASSEFSGGTQETQYF.

This chain joins TRBV9 and TRBJ1-2; a weak D match, TRBD1 (6 bases). Germline CDR1 SGDLS, CDR2 YYNGEE. V was pared by 0 bases and J by 5 bases, with 11 bases between. This CDR3 spans 14 amino acids. The CDR3 sequence is CASSVGPGEYGYTF. As DNA, the CDR3 is TGTGCCAGCAGCGTAGGGCCAGGGGAATATGGCTACACCTTC.

Only a few counts were recorded for this clone. Here the CDR3 reads CASSLGSQGTYEQYF. CDR3 nucleotide sequence: TGTGCCAGCAGCTTAGGGAGTCAGGGCACCTACGAGCAGTACTTC. This sequence joins TRBV7-2 and TRBJ2-7; maybe TRBD1 (5 bases). The CDR3 is made up of 15 amino acids. V lost 1 base, J lost 2 bases, and 12 bases lay in between. Germline V gene lookup returns CDR1 SGHTA and CDR2 FQGNSA. Full variable domain (missing parts from reference TRBV7-2 and TRBJ2-7): GAGVSQSPSNKVTEKGKDVELRCDPISGHTALYWYRQSLGQGLEFLIYFQGNSAPDKSGLPSDRFSAERTGGSVSTLTIQRTQQEDSAVYLCASSLGSQGTYEQYFGPGTRLTVT.

This clone appeared once. The gene calls are TRBV7-9 and TRBJ1-1, with D perhaps TRBD1 (5 bases). Germline CDR1 reads SEHNR; CDR2 reads FQNEAQ (reference sequence). The CDR3 covers 14 residues. The V end was cut by 8 bases, the J end by 3 bases, with 16 bases between. The DNA of the CDR3 is TGTGCCAGCTCGATCTCAGGGCCCTACACTGAAGCTTTCTTT. Translating it yields CASSISGPYTEAFF.

The rearrangement uses TRBV5-1 and TRBJ1-2, with a possible D match to TRBD1 (5 bases). Germline CDR1 SGHRS, CDR2 YFSETQ. CDR3 size: 13 residues. Trimming cost V 5 bases and J 6 bases, with 14 bases left between them. The CDR3 coding sequence is TGCGCCAGCAGGCCCGACAGTTCGCATGGCTACACCTTC. Translating it yields CASRPDSSHGYTF.

The V call is TRBV6-1, the J call TRBJ2-1, with TRBD2 matching over 13 bases. In germline, CDR1 is MNHNS, CDR2 SASEGT. CDR3 length: 15 residues. Germline trimming cut 7 bases from V and 2 bases from J; bases unmatched to any gene: 2. CDR3 sequence: CASTGLAGAYNEQFF. CDR3 nucleotide sequence: TGTGCCAGCACAGGACTAGCGGGGGCCTACAATGAGCAGTTCTTC.